This entry lists 28 T cell receptor beta chains sequenced from one sample in a study of blood T cell repertoires in COVID-19. The table came from immunoSEQ multiplex PCR; TCRdb's copy has only in-frame clones and leaves some out. The table records about 350,000 clones, around nine tenths of them present only once. The source material was peripheral blood. The source is a woman aged 55-70 years with COVID-19, enrolled during active disease.

This chain joins TRBV14 and TRBJ1-2; TRBD1 aligns across 8 bases. CDR1 is SGHDN, CDR2 FVKESK, per germline. This CDR3 spans 14 amino acids. With V trimmed by 4 bases and J by 8 bases, 9 bases remained unmatched. The DNA for the CDR3 is TGTGCCAGCAGCCCCTGGACAGGGATGAGCGGCTACACCTTC. Translating it yields CASSPWTGMSGYTF.

The rearrangement joins TRBV11-2 to TRBJ1-3; no clear D gene. V was shortened by 4 bases and J by 4 bases, with 14 bases between the two germline ends. Germline loops: CDR1 SGHAT, CDR2 FQNNGV. The CDR3 loop spans 15 amino acids. Here the CDR3 reads CASSSSQLSGNTIYF. In DNA form, the CDR3 reads TGTGCCAGCAGCTCGAGTCAACTGTCGGGAAACACCATATATTTT.

The chain combines TRBV5-4 with TRBJ1-4, with D perhaps TRBD1 (5 bases). This CDR3 is 12 amino acids long. The germline V gene has CDR1 SGHNT and CDR2 YYREEE (reference sequence). Trimming stripped 0 bases from V and 8 bases from J, with 5 bases between. In nucleotides, the CDR3 is TGTGCCAGCAGCTTGGACAGGGAAAAACTGTTTTTT. It yields the protein CASSLDREKLFF.

Only one count was recorded for this clone. This sequence joins TRBV28 and TRBJ1-1; TRBD1 is a possible D gene (5 bases). CDR1 is MDHEN and CDR2 is SYDVKM in the germline V gene. Trimming removed 4 bases at V and 1 base at J, with 22 bases between. The CDR3 has 18 amino acids. The CDR3 coding sequence is TGTGCCAGCAGTTCGGGCGTCCCAGGGAAGTGGGGGAACACTGAAGCTTTCTTT. Translating gives CASSSGVPGKWGNTEAFF.

J is TRBJ2-7 and V is TRBV27; possible D gene TRBD2, 5 bases. The CDR3 covers 13 residues. Germline V CDR1 and CDR2: MNHEY, SMNVEV (reference sequence). V gave up 3 bases and J gave up 2 bases, with 8 bases separating them. The CDR3 loop is CASSFSETYEQYF. The CDR3 region has the DNA TGTGCCAGCAGTTTTAGCGAGACCTACGAGCAGTACTTC.

The chain links TRBV3-1 (or the pseudogene TRBV3-2) to TRBJ1-3; the D is unclear. Germline V lookup: CDR1 LGHDT, CDR2 YNNKEL (reference sequence). The CDR3 is 15 residues long. Trimming stripped 6 bases from V and 0 bases from J, with 12 bases between. In DNA, the CDR3 is TGTGCCAGCAGACTAGACACTACCTCTGGAAACACCATATATTTT. Protein sequence: CASRLDTTSGNTIYF.

V and J are TRBV18 and TRBJ2-7, with D perhaps TRBD1 (6 bases). The germline gives CDR1 KGHSH, CDR2 LQKENI. CDR3 length: 15 amino acids. V lost 3 bases, J lost 0 bases, and 12 bases lay in between. CDR3 coding DNA: TGTGCCAGCTCACCCTCCCAGGACAGCTCCTACGAGCAGTACTTC. Translation: CASSPSQDSSYEQYF.

This chain joins TRBV27 and TRBJ2-7; perhaps TRBD2 as D (6 bases). CDR3 length equals 14 residues. The V end was cut by 3 bases, the J end by 7 bases, with 16 bases between. The germline gives CDR1 MNHEY, CDR2 SMNVEV (reference sequence). The CDR3 DNA reads as TGTGCCAGCAGTTTTTGGGGGACTCCGGGGGAGCAGTACTTC. This sequence encodes CASSFWGTPGEQYF.

The V call is TRBV28, the J call TRBJ1-3; perhaps TRBD1 as D (6 bases). Germline V gene data show CDR1 as MDHEN and CDR2 as SYDVKM. The V end was cut by 9 bases, the J end by 7 bases, with 19 bases between. This CDR3 has 14 residues. The CDR3 loop reads CASGGRRRWNTIYF. Written as DNA, the CDR3 is TGTGCCAGTGGGGGCAGGAGAAGATGGAACACCATATATTTT.

The rearrangement links TRBV5-4 to TRBJ1-4; D ambiguous. Trimming cost V 4 bases and J 0 bases, with 7 bases left between them. The germline gives CDR1 SGHNT, CDR2 YYREEE (reference sequence). The CDR3 has 14 residues. Here the CDR3 DNA reads TGTGCCAGCAGCCAGAAAACAACTAATGAAAAACTGTTTTTT. Its translation: CASSQKTTNEKLFF.

In the case of this clone: The junction departs from the called germline gene at one end, perhaps through a read error. The J gene is TRBJ2-1, the V gene TRBV5-1; 7 positions agree with TRBD1. Germline V gene sequence: CDR1 SGHRS, CDR2 YFSETQ. CDR3 length: 14 residues. CDR3 region: CAGSEGTAYNEQFF. The DNA for the CDR3 is TGCGCCGGCAGCGAGGGGACAGCCTACAATGAGCAGTTCTTC.

The chain joins TRBV7-8 to TRBJ1-4; D uncertain. V was shortened by 3 bases and J by 7 bases, with 9 bases between the two germline ends. From germline, CDR1 is SGHVS and CDR2 FQNEAQ. The CDR3 extends over 13 amino acids. The CDR3 bases are TGTGCCAGCAGCTTTGGACGGGGTGAAAAACTGTTTTTT. This sequence encodes CASSFGRGEKLFF.

The genes are TRBV28 and TRBJ2-7, with a weak D call TRBD1 (6 bases). Germline values: CDR1 MDHEN, CDR2 SYDVKM. The V and J ends lost 10 bases and 4 bases respectively, with 20 bases between them. This CDR3 spans 14 amino acids. Written as DNA, the CDR3 is TGTGCCACTCGTGACGAGACAGGTAAATACGAGCAGTACTTC. Amino acids: CATRDETGKYEQYF.

The chain has TRBV6-5 and TRBJ1-4, with a tentative D call TRBD1 (5 bases). V was cut by 6 bases and J by 4 bases, with 12 bases left in between. The CDR3 is made up of 14 amino acids. CDR1 and CDR2 (germline): MNHEY, SVGAGI. The CDR3 DNA is TGTGCCAGCAGGCGTGGGGGGATTAATGAAAAACTGTTTTTT. Translation gives CASRRGGINEKLFF.

This chain connects TRBV18 to TRBJ2-5; 9 bases are shared with TRBD1. Germline V CDR1 and CDR2: KGHSH, LQKENI. This CDR3 comprises 15 residues. V gave up 0 bases and J gave up 7 bases; unmatched junction bases: 6. The DNA for the CDR3 is TGTGCCAGCTCACCACCCGGGACAGGGATGTTGACCCAGTACTTC. Residues: CASSPPGTGMLTQYF.

This clone has just one count. The V call is TRBV11-2, the J call TRBJ1-3; D may be TRBD1 (6 bases). V was pared by 3 bases and J by 5 bases, with 8 bases between. The CDR3 is 13 amino acids. Germline CDR1 is SGHAT and CDR2 is FQNNGV. CDR3 sequence reads: CASSLGQRNTIYF. The DNA of the CDR3 is TGTGCCAGCAGCTTGGGACAAAGAAACACCATATATTTT.

The J gene is TRBJ1-5, the V gene TRBV10-3; TRBD1 might be the D (6 bases). The CDR3 extends over 13 amino acids. The germline V and J ends were trimmed by 3 bases and 4 bases, with 7 bases remaining between them. From germline, CDR1 is ENHRY and CDR2 SYGVKD. The CDR3 loop is CAISEQGNQPQHF. The DNA of the CDR3 is TGTGCCATCAGTGAACAGGGTAATCAGCCCCAGCATTTT.

V gene TRBV9 combines with J gene TRBJ1-2, with D unclear. CDR1 SGDLS and CDR2 YYNGEE come from the germline V gene. V lost 4 bases, J lost 5 bases, and 6 bases lay in between. The CDR3 length is 11 residues. CDR3 DNA: TGTGCCAGCAGCCCGTCGTATGGCTACACCTTC. It encodes CASSPSYGYTF.

The CDR3 protein is CSVARTSGGYTSTDTQYF. CDR3 coding DNA: TGCAGCGTCGCCCGTACTAGCGGGGGTTATACTAGCACAGATACGCAGTATTTT. The chain joins TRBV29-1 to TRBJ2-3; 11 bases line up with TRBD2. This CDR3 region has 18 residues. Germline-derived CDR1 and CDR2 are SQVTM and ANQGSEA. V lost 6 bases, J lost 0 bases, and 14 bases stayed unmatched.

The rearrangement links TRBV7-9 to TRBJ1-1; 10 bases are shared with TRBD1. Losses at the gene ends were 4 bases for V and 3 bases for J; bases not matched to a gene: 2. The CDR3 sequence is 14 residues long. Germline CDR1 and CDR2: SEHNR and FQNEAQ (reference sequence). CDR3 region: CASSSGQGDTEAFF. DNA for the CDR3: TGTGCCAGCAGCTCCGGACAGGGGGACACTGAAGCTTTCTTT.

The V gene is TRBV6-2 or TRBV6-3, the J gene TRBJ2-7; no definite D call. V was cut by 6 bases and J by 2 bases, with 14 bases left in between. From germline, CDR1 is MNHEY and CDR2 SVGEGT. This CDR3 comprises 14 residues. The CDR3 DNA reads as TGTGCCAGCAGCCCCTCCCGGAGCACCTACGAGCAGTACTTC. Translated: CASSPSRSTYEQYF.

The chain recombines TRBV5-1 with TRBJ2-3; TRBD2 agrees at 8 bases. The CDR3 covers 14 residues. The trim removed 0 bases at V and 4 bases at J, leaving 1 base unmatched. Germline lookup yields CDR1 SGHRS and CDR2 YFSETQ. The CDR3 loop reads CASSLVGGADTQYF. In nucleotides, the CDR3 is TGCGCCAGCAGCTTGGTCGGGGGGGCAGATACGCAGTATTTT.

This rearrangement joins TRBV7-6 to TRBJ1-3, with D perhaps TRBD1 (5 bases). The CDR3 is 13 amino acids. The germline CDR1 and CDR2 sequences are SGHVS and FNYEAQ. Trimming pared 3 bases from V and 2 bases from J, leaving 5 bases between. For the CDR3, the DNA is TGTGCCAGCAGCTTGACAGCTGGAAACACCATATATTTT. Translation gives CASSLTAGNTIYF.

This chain uses TRBV2 with TRBJ2-2; 12 nucleotides agree with TRBD2. The CDR3 covers 14 residues. The ends lost 7 bases at V and 6 bases at J; junction bases unmatched: 3. Germline CDR1 SNHLY, CDR2 FYNNEI. The CDR3: CASTWTSGAGELFF. CDR3 in DNA: TGTGCCAGCACCTGGACTAGCGGGGCCGGGGAGCTGTTTTTT.

The CDR3 DNA reads TGTGCCAGCCCCTCGGCGGGGGATGGGGGCTACACCTTC. It specifies CASPSAGDGGYTF. V usage is TRBV7-3 and J usage is TRBJ1-2, with D possibly TRBD1 on 5 matching bases. Looked up from germline, CDR1 is SGHTA and CDR2 is FQGTGA. Trimming shortened V by 8 bases and J by 8 bases, and 18 bases separated the two germline ends. There are 13 residues in the CDR3.

V gene TRBV11-2 combines with J gene TRBJ1-2, with 10 bases matching TRBD1. This CDR3 comprises 13 residues. Germline V gives CDR1 SGHAT, CDR2 FQNNGV. Trimming removed 8 bases from V and 2 bases from J; junction bases left unmatched: 2. CDR3 DNA sequence: TGTGCCAGCCGGGACAGGGGAAACTATGGCTACACCTTC. Residues: CASRDRGNYGYTF.

This clone is a singleton in its sample. The genes are TRBV2 and TRBJ1-2, with D maybe TRBD1 (6 bases). Trimming stripped 6 bases from V and 2 bases from J, with 19 bases between. The CDR3 runs 16 residues. Germline loops: CDR1 SNHLY, CDR2 FYNNEI. The CDR3 reads CASSFHSTGTNYGYTF. The CDR3, as DNA: TGTGCCAGCAGCTTCCACTCAACAGGGACAAACTATGGCTACACCTTC. Looking up the rest from reference TRBV2 and TRBJ1-2 gives the full variable domain: EPEVTQTPSHQVTQMGQEVILRCVPISNHLYFYWYRQILGQKVEFLVSFYNNEISEKSEIFDDQFSVERPDGSNFTLKIRSTKLEDSAMYFCASSFHSTGTNYGYTFGSGTRLTVV.

The CDR3 DNA reads as TGTGCCAGCAGCGTAGCTGACGGCTTCAGGGGAGAGACCCAGTACTTC. Amino acid sequence: CASSVADGFRGETQYF. The V gene is TRBV9, the J gene TRBJ2-5; tentative D call: TRBD1 (6 bases). Between the trimmed V and J ends, which lost 0 bases and 4 bases, there was a span of 16 bases. Per germline, CDR1 SGDLS and CDR2 YYNGEE. The CDR3 consists of 16 residues.